This T cell receptor beta chain originates from a study of CD8+ T cells in alopecia areata. Study overall: Treated patients swallowed 5 to 10 mg of oral tofacitinib twice daily.

Reverse transcribed after extraction, RNA yielded cDNA as the sequencing template. TCRdb's copy holds only in-frame clones and misses some; the assay was immunoSEQ multiplex PCR. The sample shows about 97,000 clones, 41% of them seen only once. Study outcomes and limitations: Patients showed less clear TCR sequence sharing than mice, possibly partly because of HLA diversity.

Both CD4+ and CD8+ T cells were separated by sorting PBMCs. About this clone itself: Its antigen is unidentified.

The TCR was taken from a human donor with alopecia areata. Material for sequencing was CD4+ T cells sorted from blood.

CDR3 amino acids: CASSPYASQGQPQHF. In nucleotides, the CDR3 is TGCGCCAGCAGCCCATACGCGTCACAGGGCCAGCCCCAGCATTTT. V and J are TRBV4-3 and TRBJ1-5, with a weak D call TRBD1 (6 bases). Looked up from germline, CDR1 is LGHNA and CDR2 is YSLEER. CDR3 length: 15 amino acids. Trimming removed 4 bases at V and 7 bases at J, with 17 bases between.